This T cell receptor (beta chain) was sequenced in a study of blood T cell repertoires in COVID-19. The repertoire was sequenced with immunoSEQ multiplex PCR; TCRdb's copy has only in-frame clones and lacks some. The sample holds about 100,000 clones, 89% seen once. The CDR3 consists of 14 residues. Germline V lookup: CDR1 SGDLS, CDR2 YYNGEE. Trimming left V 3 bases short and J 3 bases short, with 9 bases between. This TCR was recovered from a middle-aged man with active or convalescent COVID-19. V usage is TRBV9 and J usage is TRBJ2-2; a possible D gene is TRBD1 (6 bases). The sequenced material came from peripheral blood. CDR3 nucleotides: TGTGCCAGCAGCGCCAGGGGTGACACCGGGGAGCTGTTTTTT. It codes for CASSARGDTGELFF.